This section outlines one T cell receptor (beta chain) sequence together with its context. CDR3 length equals 16 residues. Germline V lookup: CDR1 SGHAT, CDR2 FQNNGV. J was trimmed by 6 bases and V by 2 bases; bases with no gene match: 8. This specimen belongs to a study of cytomegalovirus exposure and HLA in healthy donors. PCR primers comprised 60 Vbeta and 13 Jbeta primers. Here immunoSEQ multiplex PCR was the method, and the copy in TCRdb shows in-frame clones only, minus some. The data contain some 160,000 clones, approximately 80% of them seen just once; the ten biggest clones take up 1.4%. The sequencing input was PBMCs. The chain links TRBV11-2 to TRBJ2-1, with 9 bases matching TRBD2. The source is a male donor in good health and CMV-seronegative. For the CDR3, the DNA is TGTGCCAGCAGCTTAAGGTCGGCGGGAGGGTTCAATGAGCAGTTCTTC. It yields the protein CASSLRSAGGFNEQFF.